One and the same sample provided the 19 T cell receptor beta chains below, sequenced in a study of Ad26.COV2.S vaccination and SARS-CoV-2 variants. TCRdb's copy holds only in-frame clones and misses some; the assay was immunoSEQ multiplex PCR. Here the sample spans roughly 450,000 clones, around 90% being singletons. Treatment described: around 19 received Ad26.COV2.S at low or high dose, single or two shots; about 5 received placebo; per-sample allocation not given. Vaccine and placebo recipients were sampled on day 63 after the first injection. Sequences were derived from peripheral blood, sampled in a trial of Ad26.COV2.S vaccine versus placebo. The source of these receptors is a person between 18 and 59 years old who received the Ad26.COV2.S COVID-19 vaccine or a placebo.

The DNA of the CDR3 is TGTGCCAGCAGTAGCATCGGGACTGGTGAGCAGTTCTTC. Amino acid sequence: CASSSIGTGEQFF. The rearrangement joins TRBV2 to TRBJ2-1; tentative D call: TRBD2 (6 bases). CDR1 is SNHLY and CDR2 is FYNNEI in the germline V gene. The CDR3 contains 13 residues. Trimming stripped 5 bases from V and 9 bases from J, with 14 bases between.

This CDR3 reads CASSVRGNGGYTF. CDR3 DNA sequence: TGTGCCAGCAGCGTACGGGGGAATGGTGGCTACACCTTC. The chain carries TRBV9 and TRBJ1-2; the D gene is possibly TRBD1 (5 bases). Germline CDR1 SGDLS, CDR2 YYNGEE. The V gene lost 1 base and the J gene lost 7 bases, with 11 bases spanning the gap. The CDR3 has 13 amino acids.

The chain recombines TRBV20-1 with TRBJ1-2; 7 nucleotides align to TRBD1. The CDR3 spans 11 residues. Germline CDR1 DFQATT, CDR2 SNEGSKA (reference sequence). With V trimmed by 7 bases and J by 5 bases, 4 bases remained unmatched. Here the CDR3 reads CSVFRGYGYTF. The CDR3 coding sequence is TGCAGTGTTTTCAGGGGGTATGGCTACACCTTC.

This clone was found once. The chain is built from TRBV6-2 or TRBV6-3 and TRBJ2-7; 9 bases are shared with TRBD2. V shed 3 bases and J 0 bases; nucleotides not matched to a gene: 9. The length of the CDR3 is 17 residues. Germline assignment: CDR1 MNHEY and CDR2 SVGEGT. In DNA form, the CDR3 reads TGTGCCAGCAGTTATCTCCCTAGCGGGATGATCTCCTACGAGCAGTACTTC. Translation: CASSYLPSGMISYEQYF.

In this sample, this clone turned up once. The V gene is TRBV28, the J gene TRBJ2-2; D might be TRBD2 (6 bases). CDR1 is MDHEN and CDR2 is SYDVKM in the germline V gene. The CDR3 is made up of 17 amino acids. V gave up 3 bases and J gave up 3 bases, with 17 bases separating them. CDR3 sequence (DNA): TGTGCCAGCAGTTTGGATCGACGACTAGGAGACACCGGGGAGCTGTTTTTT. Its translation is CASSLDRRLGDTGELFF.

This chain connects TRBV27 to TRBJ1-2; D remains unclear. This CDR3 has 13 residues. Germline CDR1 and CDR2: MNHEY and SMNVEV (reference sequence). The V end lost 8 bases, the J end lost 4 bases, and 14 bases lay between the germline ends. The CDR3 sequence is CASGPRLFYGYTF. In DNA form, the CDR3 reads TGTGCCAGCGGCCCAAGACTTTTCTATGGCTACACCTTC.

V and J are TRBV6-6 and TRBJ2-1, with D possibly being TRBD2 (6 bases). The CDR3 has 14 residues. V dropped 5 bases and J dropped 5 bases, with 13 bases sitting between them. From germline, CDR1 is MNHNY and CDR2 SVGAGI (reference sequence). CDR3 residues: CASSKRTNNNEQFF. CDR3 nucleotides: TGTGCCAGCAGTAAAAGGACTAATAACAATGAGCAGTTCTTC.

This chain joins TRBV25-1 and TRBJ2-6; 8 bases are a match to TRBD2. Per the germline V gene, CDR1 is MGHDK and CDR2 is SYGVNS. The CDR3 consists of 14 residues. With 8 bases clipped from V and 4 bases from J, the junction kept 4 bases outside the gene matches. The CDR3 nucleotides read TGTGCCAGCGGGGGACTAGGAGGGGCCAACGTCCTGACTTTC. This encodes CASGGLGGANVLTF.

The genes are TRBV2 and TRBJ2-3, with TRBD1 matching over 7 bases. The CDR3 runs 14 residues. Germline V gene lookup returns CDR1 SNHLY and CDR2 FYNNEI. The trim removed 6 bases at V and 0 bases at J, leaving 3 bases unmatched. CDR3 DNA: TGTGCCAGCAGCGGGACAGCAAGCACAGATACGCAGTATTTT. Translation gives CASSGTASTDTQYF.

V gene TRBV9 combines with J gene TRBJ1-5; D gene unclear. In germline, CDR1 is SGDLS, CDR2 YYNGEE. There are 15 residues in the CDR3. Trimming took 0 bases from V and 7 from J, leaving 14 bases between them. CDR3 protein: CASSVGGDYGQPQHF. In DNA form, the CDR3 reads TGTGCCAGCAGCGTAGGCGGGGATTACGGGCAGCCCCAGCATTTT.

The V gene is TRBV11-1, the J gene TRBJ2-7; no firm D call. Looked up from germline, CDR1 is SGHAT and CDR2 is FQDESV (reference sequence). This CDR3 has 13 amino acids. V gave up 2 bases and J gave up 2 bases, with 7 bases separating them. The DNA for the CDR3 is TGTGCCAGCAGCTTACTCGACGCCTACGAGCAGTACTTC. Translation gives CASSLLDAYEQYF. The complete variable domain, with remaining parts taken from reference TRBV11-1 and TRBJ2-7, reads EAEVAQSPRYKITEKSQAVAFWCDPISGHATLYWYRQILGQGPELLVQFQDESVVDDSQLPKDRFSAERLKGVDSTLKIQPAELGDSAMYLCASSLLDAYEQYFGPGTRLTVT.

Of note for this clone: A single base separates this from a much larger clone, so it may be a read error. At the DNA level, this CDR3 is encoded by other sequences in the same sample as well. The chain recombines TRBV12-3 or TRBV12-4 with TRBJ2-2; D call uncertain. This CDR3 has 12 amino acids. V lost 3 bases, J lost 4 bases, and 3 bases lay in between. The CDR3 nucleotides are TGTGCCAGCAGTTTTGGCACCGGGGAGCTGTTTTTT. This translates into CASSFGTGELFF.

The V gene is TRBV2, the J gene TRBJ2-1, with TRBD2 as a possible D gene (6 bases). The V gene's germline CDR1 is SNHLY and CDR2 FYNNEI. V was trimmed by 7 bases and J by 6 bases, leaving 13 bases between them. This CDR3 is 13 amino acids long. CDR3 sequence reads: CASIELALNEQFF. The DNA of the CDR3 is TGTGCCAGCATAGAACTAGCCCTCAATGAGCAGTTCTTC.

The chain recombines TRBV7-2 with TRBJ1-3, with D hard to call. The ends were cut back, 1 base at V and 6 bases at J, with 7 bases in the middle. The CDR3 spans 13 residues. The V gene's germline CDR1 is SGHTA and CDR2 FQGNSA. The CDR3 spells CASSLDRQNTIYF. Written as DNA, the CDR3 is TGTGCCAGCAGCTTAGACCGGCAAAACACCATATATTTT. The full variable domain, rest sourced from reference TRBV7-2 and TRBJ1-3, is GAGVSQSPSNKVTEKGKDVELRCDPISGHTALYWYRQSLGQGLEFLIYFQGNSAPDKSGLPSDRFSAERTGGSVSTLTIQRTQQEDSAVYLCASSLDRQNTIYFGEGSWLTVV.

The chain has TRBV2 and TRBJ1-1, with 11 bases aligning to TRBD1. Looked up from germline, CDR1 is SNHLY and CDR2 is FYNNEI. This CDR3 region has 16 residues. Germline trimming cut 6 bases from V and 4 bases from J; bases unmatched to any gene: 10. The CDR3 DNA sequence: TGTGCCAGCAGGCTCGGACAGGGGGCGCTCGGCACTGAAGCTTTCTTT. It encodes CASRLGQGALGTEAFF.

The CDR3 sequence is CASRSYGTEAFF. CDR3 bases: TGTGCCAGCAGGTCATATGGCACTGAAGCTTTCTTT. The chain recombines TRBV12-3 or TRBV12-4 with TRBJ1-1; no definite D call. V was cut by 6 bases and J by 4 bases, with 9 bases left in between. The CDR3 loop spans 12 amino acids.

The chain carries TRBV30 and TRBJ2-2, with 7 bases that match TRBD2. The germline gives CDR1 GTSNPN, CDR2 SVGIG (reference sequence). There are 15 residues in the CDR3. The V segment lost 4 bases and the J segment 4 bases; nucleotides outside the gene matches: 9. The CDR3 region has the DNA TGTGCCTGGAAAGTGATTAGCGGGTTCACCGGGGAGCTGTTTTTT. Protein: CAWKVISGFTGELFF.

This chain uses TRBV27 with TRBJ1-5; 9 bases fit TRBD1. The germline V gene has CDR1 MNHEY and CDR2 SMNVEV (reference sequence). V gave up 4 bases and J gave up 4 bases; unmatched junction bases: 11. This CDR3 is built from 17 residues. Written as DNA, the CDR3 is TGTGCCAGCAGTTCCGCAACAGGGGGCGTTTGGAATCAGCCCCAGCATTTT. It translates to CASSSATGGVWNQPQHF.

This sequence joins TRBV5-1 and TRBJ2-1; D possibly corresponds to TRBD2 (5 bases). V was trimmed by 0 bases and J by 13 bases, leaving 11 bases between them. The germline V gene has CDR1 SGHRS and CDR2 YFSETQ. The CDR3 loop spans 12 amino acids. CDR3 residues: CASSLETGIQFF. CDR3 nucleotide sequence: TGCGCCAGCAGCTTGGAAACCGGGATTCAGTTCTTC. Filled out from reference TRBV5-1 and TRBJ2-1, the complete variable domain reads KAGVTQTPRYLIKTRGQQVTLSCSPISGHRSVSWYQQTPGQGLQFLFEYFSETQRNKGNFPGRFSGRQFSNSRSEMNVSTLELGDSALYLCASSLETGIQFFGPGTRLTVL.